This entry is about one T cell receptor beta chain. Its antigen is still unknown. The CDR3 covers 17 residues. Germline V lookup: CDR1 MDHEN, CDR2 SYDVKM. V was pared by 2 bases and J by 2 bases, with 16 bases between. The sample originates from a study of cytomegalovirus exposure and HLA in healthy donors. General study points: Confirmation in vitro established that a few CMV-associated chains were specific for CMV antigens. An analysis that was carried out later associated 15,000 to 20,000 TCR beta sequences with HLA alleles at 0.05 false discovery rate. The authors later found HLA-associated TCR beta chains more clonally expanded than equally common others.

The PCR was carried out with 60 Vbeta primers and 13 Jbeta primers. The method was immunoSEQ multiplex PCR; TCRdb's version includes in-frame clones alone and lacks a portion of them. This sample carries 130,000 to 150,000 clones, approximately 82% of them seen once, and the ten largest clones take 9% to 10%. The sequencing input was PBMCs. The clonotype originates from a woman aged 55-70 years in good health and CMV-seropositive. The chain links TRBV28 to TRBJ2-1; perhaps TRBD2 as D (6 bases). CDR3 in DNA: TGTGCCAGCAGTTTAGGGGAGCGGGTTAAGGCCTACAATGAGCAGTTCTTC. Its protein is CASSLGERVKAYNEQFF.